This TCR beta chain was sequenced for a study of blood T cell repertoires in COVID-19. The CDR3 runs 13 residues. The V end lost 7 bases, the J end lost 6 bases, and 16 bases lay between the germline ends. Germline-derived CDR1 and CDR2 are SQVTM and ANQGSEA. Per the original methods: Estimation of nucleated cell counts was performed using reference gene primer amplification. TCRdb's copy holds only in-frame clones and misses some; the assay was immunoSEQ multiplex PCR. The V and J calls and clone size are taken from that table; D and trimming were inferred from the DNA. The sample lists about 370,000 clones; 70% to 90% were seen once.

The source material was peripheral blood. This chain links TRBV29-1 with TRBJ2-4, with D perhaps TRBD2 (6 bases). The sequence was obtained from a woman aged 25 to 39 with COVID-19, enrolled during active disease. CDR3 protein: CSARLWGGNIQYF. The DNA of the CDR3 is TGCAGCGCCCGTCTGTGGGGAGGAAACATTCAGTACTTC.